This passage covers 27 T cell receptor beta chains from one sample sequenced in a study of OX40 agonist ivuxolimab in advanced cancers. The assay was immunoSEQ multiplex PCR, and TCRdb's table has in-frame clones only and misses some. The top ten hold 11% of the sample, which has 65,000 to 95,000 clones, around 92% seen once. This material consisted of CD4+ or CD8+ T cells sorted from blood, taken in a trial of the OX40 agonist ivuxolimab. Receptor source: an adult with an advanced solid tumor such as melanoma, head and neck, liver or kidney cancer.

The chain has TRBV7-9 and TRBJ2-2; no reliable D call. V was trimmed by 5 bases and J by 2 bases, leaving 18 bases between them. CDR3 length: 17 residues. Germline-derived CDR1 and CDR2 are SEHNR and FQNEAQ (reference sequence). The CDR3 DNA sequence: TGTGCCAGCAGCGATGGAACGGACCCCCAAAACACCGGGGAGCTGTTTTTT. The encoded protein is CASSDGTDPQNTGELFF.

J is TRBJ2-1 and V is TRBV6-5; possibly TRBD1 or TRBD2 for D (5 bases each). CDR1 and CDR2 from the germline V gene are MNHEY and SVGAGI. The CDR3 is 15 amino acids. The germline V and J ends were trimmed by 0 bases and 6 bases, with 12 bases remaining between them. The CDR3 DNA follows: TGTGCCAGCAGTTACTCCGGGGTGGGGCTCAATGAGCAGTTCTTC. It is translated as CASSYSGVGLNEQFF.

The V gene is TRBV2, the J gene TRBJ2-7, with a tentative D call TRBD2 (6 bases). Trimming left V 8 bases short and J 2 bases short, with 13 bases between. The CDR3 sequence is 13 residues long. Germline V gene data show CDR1 as SNHLY and CDR2 as FYNNEI. For the CDR3, the DNA is TGTGCCAGCGGCGGGACGGATGCCTACGAGCAGTACTTC. Amino acid sequence: CASGGTDAYEQYF. Full variable domain (remainder filled in from reference TRBV2 and TRBJ2-7): EPEVTQTPSHQVTQMGQEVILRCVPISNHLYFYWYRQILGQKVEFLVSFYNNEISEKSEIFDDQFSVERPDGSNFTLKIRSTKLEDSAMYFCASGGTDAYEQYFGPGTRLTVT.

The CDR3 DNA is TGTGCCAGCAGTCAAGTCGGACATCAGCCCCAGCATTTT. This encodes CASSQVGHQPQHF. J is TRBJ1-5 and V is TRBV6-5; D not certain. Per the germline V gene, CDR1 is MNHEY and CDR2 is SVGAGI. The V and J ends lost 5 bases and 5 bases respectively, with 10 bases between them. The CDR3 length is 13 residues.

The chain links TRBV7-9 to TRBJ1-1; D unclear. The CDR3 totals 13 residues. V dropped 5 bases and J dropped 2 bases, with 9 bases sitting between them. Germline V gene sequence: CDR1 SEHNR, CDR2 FQNEAQ (reference sequence). The CDR3 here is CASSQALNTEAFF. CDR3 sequence (DNA): TGTGCCAGCAGCCAAGCCCTCAACACTGAAGCTTTCTTT.

In nucleotides, the CDR3 is TGTGCCAGCAGCTCTGAGCGGGGGGGGACAGATACGCAGTATTTT. Amino acid sequence: CASSSERGGTDTQYF. The chain carries TRBV13 and TRBJ2-3; 10 bases fit TRBD2. The CDR3 has 15 amino acids. Germline V gives CDR1 PRHDT, CDR2 FYEKMQ (reference sequence). The V gene end was trimmed by 4 bases and the J gene end by 3 bases; junction bases not matched to a gene: 4.

The chain recombines TRBV9 with TRBJ2-1, with D possibly matching TRBD1 (6 bases). The CDR3 extends over 16 amino acids. Germline values: CDR1 SGDLS, CDR2 YYNGEE. The ends were cut back, 0 bases at V and 3 bases at J, with 13 bases in the middle. CDR3 loop: CASSVDRGIVYNEQFF. The CDR3 DNA sequence: TGTGCCAGCAGCGTAGATAGGGGGATTGTCTACAATGAGCAGTTCTTC. The whole variable domain, remainder taken from reference TRBV9 and TRBJ2-1, is DSGVTQTPKHLITATGQRVTLRCSPRSGDLSVYWYQQSLDQGLQFLIQYYNGEERAKGNILERFSAQQFPDLHSELNLSSLELGDSALYFCASSVDRGIVYNEQFFGPGTRLTVL.

The CDR3, as DNA: TGTGCCAGCAGCTTAGCCCAGACAGGAAACTACGAGCAGTACTTC. It translates to CASSLAQTGNYEQYF. The chain uses TRBV7-9 and TRBJ2-7, with D perhaps matching TRBD1 (6 bases). Trimming took 0 bases from V and 3 from J, leaving 12 bases between them. Per the germline V gene, CDR1 is SEHNR and CDR2 is FQNEAQ (reference sequence). The CDR3 totals 15 residues.

CDR3 residues: CASSPRDLLRDYNEQFF. The CDR3 coding sequence is TGTGCCAGCAGTCCCCGGGACCTCTTAAGAGACTACAATGAGCAGTTCTTC. The chain employs TRBV28 and TRBJ2-1; D may correspond to TRBD1 or TRBD2 (5 bases each). V lost 5 bases to trimming and J lost 3 bases, with 20 bases between them. Germline CDR1 reads MDHEN; CDR2 reads SYDVKM. The CDR3 is 17 amino acids.

The chain combines TRBV5-6 with TRBJ2-5; D tentatively reads TRBD1 or TRBD2 (7 bases each). The CDR3 sequence is 16 residues long. Germline-derived CDR1 and CDR2 are SGHDT and YYEEEE. Between the trimmed V and J ends, which lost 0 bases and 5 bases, there was a span of 17 bases. CDR3 sequence: CASSLAGGRDGETQYF. The CDR3 DNA sequence: TGTGCCAGCAGCTTGGCAGGGGGGAGGGACGGGGAGACCCAGTACTTC. Looking up the rest from reference TRBV5-6 and TRBJ2-5 gives the full variable domain: DAGVTQSPTHLIKTRGQQVTLRCSPKSGHDTVSWYQQALGQGPQFIFQYYEEEERQRGNFPDRFSGHQFPNYSSELNVNALLLGDSALYLCASSLAGGRDGETQYFGPGTRLLVL.

The rearrangement joins TRBV5-4 to TRBJ2-5, with 7 bases fitting TRBD1. V shed 1 base, J shed 2 bases, and the junction held 14 bases outside the gene matches. In germline, CDR1 is SGHNT, CDR2 YYREEE (reference sequence). There are 18 residues in the CDR3. DNA of the CDR3: TGTGCCAGCAGCTTGTATGGGATGGCCAGACAGGGACAAGAGACCCAGTACTTC. This encodes CASSLYGMARQGQETQYF. Using reference TRBV5-4 and TRBJ2-5 for the parts outside the CDR3, the full variable domain is ETGVTQSPTHLIKTRGQQVTLRCSSQSGHNTVSWYQQALGQGPQFIFQYYREEENGRGNFPPRFSGLQFPNYSSELNVNALELDDSALYLCASSLYGMARQGQETQYFGPGTRLLVL.

This rearrangement joins TRBV11-2 to TRBJ2-5; D is unresolved. V was cut by 3 bases and J by 0 bases, with 11 bases left in between. Germline V gene sequence: CDR1 SGHAT, CDR2 FQNNGV. The CDR3 covers 15 residues. The DNA for the CDR3 is TGTGCCAGCAGCTTTTCGCGGATGTACCAAGAGACCCAGTACTTC. It specifies CASSFSRMYQETQYF.

The chain is built from TRBV11-2 and TRBJ1-1, with TRBD1 as a possible D gene (6 bases). Germline V gene lookup returns CDR1 SGHAT and CDR2 FQNNGV. The CDR3 is 13 residues long. V lost 4 bases and J lost 1, with 7 bases in between. CDR3: CASSWGQNTEAFF. In nucleotides, the CDR3 is TGTGCCAGCAGCTGGGGACAGAACACTGAAGCTTTCTTT.

The rearrangement uses TRBV18 and TRBJ2-2; 9 bases are a match to TRBD2. The J segment lost 0 bases and the V segment lost 6 bases, leaving 8 bases of the junction unmatched. Germline V CDR1 and CDR2: KGHSH, LQKENI. There are 17 residues in the CDR3. The CDR3 protein is CASSPPAGGANTGELFF. The CDR3 DNA reads TGTGCCAGCTCCCCTCCAGCGGGGGGCGCGAACACCGGGGAGCTGTTTTTT.

This clone showed up just once. The rearrangement links TRBV25-1 to TRBJ2-5, with D perhaps TRBD1 (5 bases). This CDR3 spans 15 amino acids. Germline CDR1 reads MGHDK; CDR2 reads SYGVNS. V lost 3 bases and J 5 bases, leaving 16 bases between the germline ends. Here the CDR3 reads CASSDATAIYETQYF. The CDR3 region has the DNA TGTGCCAGCAGTGACGCGACAGCCATCTACGAGACCCAGTACTTC.

The gene calls are TRBV14 and TRBJ2-5; possible D gene TRBD2, 5 bases. Trimming stripped 2 bases from V and 5 bases from J, with 15 bases between. Germline V gives CDR1 SGHDN, CDR2 FVKESK. The CDR3 sequence is 15 residues long. CDR3 loop: CASSQNRGLWETQYF. CDR3 DNA sequence: TGTGCCAGCAGCCAAAACCGGGGTCTTTGGGAGACCCAGTACTTC.

The chain combines TRBV7-9 with TRBJ2-1; 9 bases fit TRBD2. The CDR3 runs 16 residues. V was clipped by 1 base and J by 5 bases; unmatched bases: 6. Germline V gene lookup returns CDR1 SEHNR and CDR2 FQNEAQ (reference sequence). CDR3 in DNA: TGTGCCAGCAGCTTAGGCGCAGCGGGGGGAAACAATGAGCAGTTCTTC. Its translation: CASSLGAAGGNNEQFF.

The chain links TRBV2 to TRBJ2-7; 9 nucleotides align to TRBD1. The CDR3 contains 15 residues. CDR1 and CDR2 (germline): SNHLY, FYNNEI. The ends lost 5 bases at V and 6 bases at J; junction bases unmatched: 11. This CDR3 reads CASSSRDRELGEQYF. CDR3 DNA sequence: TGTGCCAGCAGTAGCCGGGACAGGGAATTGGGCGAGCAGTACTTC.

J is TRBJ1-1 and V is TRBV4-2; D is unresolved. Germline V lookup: CDR1 LGHNA, CDR2 YNFKEQ. V shed 1 base and J shed 2 bases, with 11 bases lying between them. The CDR3 extends over 15 amino acids. This chain's CDR3 is CASSQVPAGNTEAFF. The CDR3 DNA reads TGTGCCAGCAGCCAAGTTCCGGCAGGAAACACTGAAGCTTTCTTT.

V gene TRBV7-8 combines with J gene TRBJ1-1, with D possibly matching TRBD1 (5 bases). V lost 2 bases and J lost 2, with 9 bases in between. Looked up from germline, CDR1 is SGHVS and CDR2 is FQNEAQ. The CDR3 length is 14 residues. The DNA of the CDR3 is TGTGCCAGCAGCTTATGGGGCAGCAACACTGAAGCTTTCTTT. Its protein product is CASSLWGSNTEAFF.

This chain uses TRBV9 with TRBJ2-7; D unresolved. Between the trimmed V and J ends, which lost 0 bases and 2 bases, there was a span of 12 bases. The CDR3 spans 15 residues. Germline CDR1 reads SGDLS; CDR2 reads YYNGEE. Here the CDR3 DNA reads TGTGCCAGCAGCGTAGTGAGTGCAGGCCCCTACGAGCAGTACTTC. Protein: CASSVVSAGPYEQYF.

The chain links TRBV11-2 to TRBJ1-2; D ambiguous. Between the trimmed V and J ends, which lost 5 bases and 5 bases, there was a span of 18 bases. Per the germline V gene, CDR1 is SGHAT and CDR2 is FQNNGV. CDR3 length equals 15 residues. CDR3 in amino acids: CASSAAWSIEYGYTF. Here the CDR3 DNA reads TGTGCCAGCAGCGCGGCCTGGAGCATTGAATATGGCTACACCTTC.

V gene TRBV7-2 combines with J gene TRBJ1-6, with TRBD1 matching over 10 bases. Germline trimming cut 10 bases from V and 6 bases from J; bases unmatched to any gene: 6. There are 14 residues in the CDR3. Germline CDR1 SGHTA, CDR2 FQGNSA. The CDR3 is CATGTGAGNSPLHF. CDR3 coding DNA: TGTGCCACCGGGACAGGGGCGGGTAATTCACCCCTCCACTTT.

The V and J genes are TRBV7-8 and TRBJ1-1; D is unresolved. Trimming pared 2 bases from V and 0 bases from J, leaving 16 bases between. This CDR3 is built from 17 residues. CDR1 and CDR2 (germline): SGHVS, FQNEAQ. This CDR3 reads CASSLRMSGKMNTEAFF. In DNA, the CDR3 is TGTGCCAGCAGCTTAAGGATGTCAGGAAAAATGAACACTGAAGCTTTCTTT.

The rearrangement links TRBV10-2 to TRBJ1-2; TRBD1 might be the D (6 bases). The V gene lost 7 bases and the J gene lost 2 bases, with 14 bases spanning the gap. CDR3 length equals 14 residues. Looked up from germline, CDR1 is WSHSY and CDR2 is SAAADI. This CDR3 reads CASIYREGNYGYTF. DNA of the CDR3: TGCGCCAGCATTTACAGGGAAGGAAACTATGGCTACACCTTC.

This chain connects TRBV2 to TRBJ1-5; D may be TRBD1 (6 bases). Deletions cut 4 bases from V and 0 bases from J, with 10 bases between. The germline V gene encodes CDR1 SNHLY and CDR2 FYNNEI. CDR3 length equals 15 residues. The CDR3 DNA reads as TGTGCCAGCAGTGGACAGGATTATAGCAATCAGCCCCAGCATTTT. Its protein product is CASSGQDYSNQPQHF.

J is TRBJ2-7 and V is TRBV13; D is perhaps TRBD1 (6 bases). Germline V gene data show CDR1 as PRHDT and CDR2 as FYEKMQ (reference sequence). The CDR3 sequence is 15 residues long. V was clipped by 1 base and J by 0 bases, with 10 bases between them. The CDR3 reads CASSLEGHSSYEQYF. CDR3 in DNA: TGTGCCAGCAGCTTAGAGGGACATAGCTCCTACGAGCAGTACTTC. The full variable domain, completed using reference TRBV13 and TRBJ2-7, is AAGVIQSPRHLIKEKRETATLKCYPIPRHDTVYWYQQGPGQDPQFLISFYEKMQSDKGSIPDRFSAQQFSDYHSELNMSSLELGDSALYFCASSLEGHSSYEQYFGPGTRLTVT.